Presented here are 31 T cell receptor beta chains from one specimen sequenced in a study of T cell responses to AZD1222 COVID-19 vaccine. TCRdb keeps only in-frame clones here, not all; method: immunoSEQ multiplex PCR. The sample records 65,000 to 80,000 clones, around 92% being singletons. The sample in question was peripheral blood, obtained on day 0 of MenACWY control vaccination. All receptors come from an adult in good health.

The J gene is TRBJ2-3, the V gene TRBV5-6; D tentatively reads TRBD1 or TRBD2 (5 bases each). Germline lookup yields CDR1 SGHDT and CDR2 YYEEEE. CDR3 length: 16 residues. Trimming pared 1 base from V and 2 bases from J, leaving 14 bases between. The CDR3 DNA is TGTGCCAGCAGCTTGCCTGGGGACGAAACCACAGATACGCAGTATTTT. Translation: CASSLPGDETTDTQYF.

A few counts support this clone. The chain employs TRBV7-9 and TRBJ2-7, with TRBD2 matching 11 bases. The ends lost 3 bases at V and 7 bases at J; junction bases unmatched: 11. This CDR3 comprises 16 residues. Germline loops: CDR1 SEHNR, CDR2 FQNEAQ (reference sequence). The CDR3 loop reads CASSLSLLAGVSEQYF. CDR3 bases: TGTGCCAGCAGCTTGTCCCTACTAGCGGGGGTGAGTGAGCAGTACTTC. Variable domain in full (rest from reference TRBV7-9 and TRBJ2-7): DTGVSQNPRHKITKRGQNVTFRCDPISEHNRLYWYRQTLGQGPEFLTYFQNEAQLEKSRLLSDRFSAERPKGSFSTLEIQRTEQGDSAMYLCASSLSLLAGVSEQYFGPGTRLTVT.

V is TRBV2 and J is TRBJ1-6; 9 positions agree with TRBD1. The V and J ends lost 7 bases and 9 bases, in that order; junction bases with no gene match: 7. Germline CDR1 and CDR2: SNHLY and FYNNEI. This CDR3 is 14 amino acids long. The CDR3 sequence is CASNRDRVGSPLHF. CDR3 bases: TGTGCCAGCAACCGGGACAGGGTTGGTTCACCCCTCCACTTT.

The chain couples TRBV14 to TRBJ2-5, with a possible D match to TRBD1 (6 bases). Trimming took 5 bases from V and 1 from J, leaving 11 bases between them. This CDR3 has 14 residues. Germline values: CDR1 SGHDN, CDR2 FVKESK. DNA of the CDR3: TGTGCCAGCAGCACCGGACAGATCCAAGAGACCCAGTACTTC. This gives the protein CASSTGQIQETQYF. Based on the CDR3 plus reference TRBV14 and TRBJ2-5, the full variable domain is EAGVTQFPSHSVIEKGQTVTLRCDPISGHDNLYWYRRVMGKEIKFLLHFVKESKQDESGMPNNRFLAERTGGTYSTLKVQPAELEDSGVYFCASSTGQIQETQYFGPGTRLLVL.

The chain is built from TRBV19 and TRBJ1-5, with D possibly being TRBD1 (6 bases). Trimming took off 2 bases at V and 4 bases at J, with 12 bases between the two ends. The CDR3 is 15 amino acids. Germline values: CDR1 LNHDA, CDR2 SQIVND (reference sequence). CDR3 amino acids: CASSIPGAANQPQHF. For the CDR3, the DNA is TGTGCCAGTAGTATACCAGGGGCCGCGAATCAGCCCCAGCATTTT.

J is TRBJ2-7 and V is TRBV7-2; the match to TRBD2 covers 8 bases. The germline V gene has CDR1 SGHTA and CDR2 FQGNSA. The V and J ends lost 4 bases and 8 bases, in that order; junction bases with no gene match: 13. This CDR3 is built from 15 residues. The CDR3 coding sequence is TGTGCCAGCAGCTCCCTAACGCGGGAGGCCCCCCAGCAGTACTTC. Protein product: CASSSLTREAPQQYF.

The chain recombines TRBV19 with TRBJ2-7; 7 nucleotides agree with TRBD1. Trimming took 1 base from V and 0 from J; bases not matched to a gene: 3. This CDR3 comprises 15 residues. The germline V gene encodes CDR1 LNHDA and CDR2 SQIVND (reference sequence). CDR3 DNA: TGTGCCAGTAGTATAGCACAGGGGCACTCCTACGAGCAGTACTTC. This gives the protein CASSIAQGHSYEQYF.

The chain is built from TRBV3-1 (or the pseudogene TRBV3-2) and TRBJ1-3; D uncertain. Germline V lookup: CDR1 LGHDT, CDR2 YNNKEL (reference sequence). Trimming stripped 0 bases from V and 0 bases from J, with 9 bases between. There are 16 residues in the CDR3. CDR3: CASSQDASGSGNTIYF. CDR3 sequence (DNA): TGTGCCAGCAGCCAAGATGCCAGTGGCTCTGGAAACACCATATATTTT.

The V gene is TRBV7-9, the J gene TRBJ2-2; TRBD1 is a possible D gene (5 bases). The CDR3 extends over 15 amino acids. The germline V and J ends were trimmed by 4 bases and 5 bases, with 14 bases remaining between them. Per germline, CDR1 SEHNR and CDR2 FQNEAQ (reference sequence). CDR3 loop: CASSWAAGLTGELFF. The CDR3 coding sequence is TGTGCCAGCAGCTGGGCGGCAGGGCTTACCGGGGAGCTGTTTTTT.

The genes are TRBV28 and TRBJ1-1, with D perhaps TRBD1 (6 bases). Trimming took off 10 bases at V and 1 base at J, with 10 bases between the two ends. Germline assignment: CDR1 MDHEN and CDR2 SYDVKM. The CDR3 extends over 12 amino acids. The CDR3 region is CATGQSNTEAFF. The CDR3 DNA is TGTGCCACCGGACAGTCGAACACTGAAGCTTTCTTT. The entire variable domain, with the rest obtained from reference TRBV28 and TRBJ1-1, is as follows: DVKVTQSSRYLVKRTGEKVFLECVQDMDHENMFWYRQDPGLGLRLIYFSYDVKMKEKGDIPEGYSVSREKKERFSLILESASTNQTSMYLCATGQSNTEAFFGQGTRLTVV.

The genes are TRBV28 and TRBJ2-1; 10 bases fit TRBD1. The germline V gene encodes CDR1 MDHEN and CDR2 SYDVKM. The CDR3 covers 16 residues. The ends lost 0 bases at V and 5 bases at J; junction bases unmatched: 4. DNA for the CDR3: TGTGCCAGCAGTTTATGGGGGGGACAGGGGCACAATGAGCAGTTCTTC. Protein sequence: CASSLWGGQGHNEQFF.

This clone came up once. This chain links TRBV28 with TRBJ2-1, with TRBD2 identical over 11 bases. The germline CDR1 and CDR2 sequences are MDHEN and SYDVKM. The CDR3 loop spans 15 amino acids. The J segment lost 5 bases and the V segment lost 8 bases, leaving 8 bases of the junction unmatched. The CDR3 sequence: CASSTSGSGNNEQFF. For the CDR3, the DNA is TGTGCCAGCTCAACTAGCGGGAGTGGTAACAATGAGCAGTTCTTC.

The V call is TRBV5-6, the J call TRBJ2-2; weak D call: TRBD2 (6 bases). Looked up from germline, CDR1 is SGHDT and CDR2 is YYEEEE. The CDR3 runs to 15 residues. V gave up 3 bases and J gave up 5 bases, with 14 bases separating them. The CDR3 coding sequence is TGTGCCAGCAGCTCGTTGGCGGGACCTACCGGGGAGCTGTTTTTT. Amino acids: CASSSLAGPTGELFF.

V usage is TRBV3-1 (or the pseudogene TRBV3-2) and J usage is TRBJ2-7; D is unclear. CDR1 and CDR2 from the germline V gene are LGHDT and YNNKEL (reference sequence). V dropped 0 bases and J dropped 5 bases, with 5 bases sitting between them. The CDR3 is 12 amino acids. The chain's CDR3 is CASSQDQHEQYF. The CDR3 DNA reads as TGTGCCAGCAGCCAAGATCAACACGAGCAGTACTTC.

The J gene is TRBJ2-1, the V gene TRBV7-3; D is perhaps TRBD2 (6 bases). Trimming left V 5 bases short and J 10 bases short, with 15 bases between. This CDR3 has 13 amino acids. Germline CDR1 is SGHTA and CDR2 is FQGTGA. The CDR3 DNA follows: TGTGCCAGCAGCCCTGCGGGATCCGGGGAGCAGTTCTTC. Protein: CASSPAGSGEQFF.

The CDR3 nucleotides are TGTGCCAGCAGTCTTAGGACAGGGGCGAACACCGGGGAGCTGTTTTTT. Its protein product is CASSLRTGANTGELFF. The genes are TRBV7-9 and TRBJ2-2, with 9 bases fitting TRBD1. With V trimmed by 6 bases and J by 0 bases, 5 bases remained unmatched. Germline V lookup: CDR1 SEHNR, CDR2 FQNEAQ (reference sequence). The CDR3 covers 16 residues.

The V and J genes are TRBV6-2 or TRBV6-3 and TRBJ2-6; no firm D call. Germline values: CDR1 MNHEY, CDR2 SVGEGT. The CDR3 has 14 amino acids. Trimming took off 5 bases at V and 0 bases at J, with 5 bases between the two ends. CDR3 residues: CASSLDSGANVLTF. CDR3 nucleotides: TGTGCCAGCAGTCTAGACTCTGGGGCCAACGTCCTGACTTTC.

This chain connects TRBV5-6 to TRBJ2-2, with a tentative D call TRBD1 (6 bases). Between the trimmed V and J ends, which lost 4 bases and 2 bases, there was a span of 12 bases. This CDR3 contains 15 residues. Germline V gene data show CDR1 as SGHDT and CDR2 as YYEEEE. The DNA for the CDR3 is TGTGCCAGCAGCCCCGGGACACCTAACACCGGGGAGCTGTTTTTT. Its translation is CASSPGTPNTGELFF.

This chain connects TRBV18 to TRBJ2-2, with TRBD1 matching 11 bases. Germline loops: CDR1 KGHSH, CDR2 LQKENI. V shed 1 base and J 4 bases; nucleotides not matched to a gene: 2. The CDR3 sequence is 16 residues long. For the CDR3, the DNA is TGTGCCAGCTCACCACTCGGGACAGGGGGCACCGGGGAGCTGTTTTTT. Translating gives CASSPLGTGGTGELFF.

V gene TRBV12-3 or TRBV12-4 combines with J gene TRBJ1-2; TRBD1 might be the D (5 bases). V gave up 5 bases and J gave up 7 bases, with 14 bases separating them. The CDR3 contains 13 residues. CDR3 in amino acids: CASSPGGWRGYTF. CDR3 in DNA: TGTGCCAGCAGTCCCGGGGGGTGGCGTGGCTACACCTTC.

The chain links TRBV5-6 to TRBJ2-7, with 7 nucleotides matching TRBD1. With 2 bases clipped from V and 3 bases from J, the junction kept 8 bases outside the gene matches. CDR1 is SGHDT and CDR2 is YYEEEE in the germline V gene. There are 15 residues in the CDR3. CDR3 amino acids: CASSFLPGQNYEQYF. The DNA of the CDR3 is TGTGCCAGCAGCTTCCTACCGGGACAGAACTACGAGCAGTACTTC.

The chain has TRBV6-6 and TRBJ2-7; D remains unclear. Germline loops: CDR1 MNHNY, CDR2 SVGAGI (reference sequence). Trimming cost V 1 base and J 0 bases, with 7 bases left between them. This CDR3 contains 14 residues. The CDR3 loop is CASSYFSNSYEQYF. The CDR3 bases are TGTGCCAGCAGTTACTTTTCTAACTCCTACGAGCAGTACTTC.

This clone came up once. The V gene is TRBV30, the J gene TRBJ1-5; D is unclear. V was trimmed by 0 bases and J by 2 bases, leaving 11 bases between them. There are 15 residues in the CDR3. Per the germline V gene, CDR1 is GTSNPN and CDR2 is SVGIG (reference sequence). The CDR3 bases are TGTGCCTGGAGTGTAGGCCCAGGTCGCAATCAGCCCCAGCATTTT. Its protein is CAWSVGPGRNQPQHF.

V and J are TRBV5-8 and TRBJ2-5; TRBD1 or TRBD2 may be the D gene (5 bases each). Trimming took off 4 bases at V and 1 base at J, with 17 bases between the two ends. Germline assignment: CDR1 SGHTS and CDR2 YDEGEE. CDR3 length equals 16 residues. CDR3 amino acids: CASSMGRRAGQETQYF. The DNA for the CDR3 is TGTGCCAGCAGCATGGGACGGCGGGCGGGCCAAGAGACCCAGTACTTC.

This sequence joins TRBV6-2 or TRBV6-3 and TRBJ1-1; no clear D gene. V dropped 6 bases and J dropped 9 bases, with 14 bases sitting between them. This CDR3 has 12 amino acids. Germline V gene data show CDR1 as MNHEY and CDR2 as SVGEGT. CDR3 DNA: TGTGCCAGCAGCGGTTGGAAAAGTCAAGCTTTCTTT. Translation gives CASSGWKSQAFF.

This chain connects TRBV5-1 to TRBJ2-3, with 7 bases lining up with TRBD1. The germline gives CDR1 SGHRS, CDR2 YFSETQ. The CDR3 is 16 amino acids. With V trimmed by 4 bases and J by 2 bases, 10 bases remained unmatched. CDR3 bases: TGCGCCAGCAGCACCCTTAGGGGGCGGAACACAGATACGCAGTATTTT. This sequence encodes CASSTLRGRNTDTQYF.

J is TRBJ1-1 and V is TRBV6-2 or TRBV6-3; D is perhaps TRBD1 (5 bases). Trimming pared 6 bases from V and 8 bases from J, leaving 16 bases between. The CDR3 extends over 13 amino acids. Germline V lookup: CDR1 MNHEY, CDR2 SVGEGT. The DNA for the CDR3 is TGTGCCAGCAGCGAATTCCGGGACGGCGAAGCTTTCTTT. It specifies CASSEFRDGEAFF.

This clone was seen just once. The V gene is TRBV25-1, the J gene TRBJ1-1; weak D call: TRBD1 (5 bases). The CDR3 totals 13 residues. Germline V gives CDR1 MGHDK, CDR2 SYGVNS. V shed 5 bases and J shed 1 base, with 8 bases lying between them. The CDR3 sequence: CASSLGENTEAFF. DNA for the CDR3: TGTGCCAGCAGTTTAGGGGAGAACACTGAAGCTTTCTTT.

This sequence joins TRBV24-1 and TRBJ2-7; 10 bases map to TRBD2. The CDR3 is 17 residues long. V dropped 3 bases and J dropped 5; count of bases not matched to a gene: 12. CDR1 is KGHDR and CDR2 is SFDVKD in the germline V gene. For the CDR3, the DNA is TGTGCCACCAGTGATCGCTCTAGCGGGAGTGGGCTCCACGAGCAGTACTTC. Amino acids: CATSDRSSGSGLHEQYF.

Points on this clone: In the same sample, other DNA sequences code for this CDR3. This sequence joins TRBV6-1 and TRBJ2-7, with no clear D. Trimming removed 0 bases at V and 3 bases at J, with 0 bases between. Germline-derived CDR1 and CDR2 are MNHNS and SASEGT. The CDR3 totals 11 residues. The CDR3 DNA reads TGTGCCAGCAGTGAAGCCTACGAGCAGTACTTC. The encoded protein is CASSEAYEQYF.

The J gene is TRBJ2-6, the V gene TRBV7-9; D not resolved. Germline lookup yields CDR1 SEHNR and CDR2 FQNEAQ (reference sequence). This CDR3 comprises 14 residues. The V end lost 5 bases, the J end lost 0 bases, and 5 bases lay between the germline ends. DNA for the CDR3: TGTGCCAGCAGCGATAACTCTGGGGCCAACGTCCTGACTTTC. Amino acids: CASSDNSGANVLTF.